The clone carrying this T cell receptor beta chain has only a few counts. The antigen is unknown. The sample comes from a study of spatial heterogeneity in lung cancer. General study points: Ubiquitous expanded tumor TCRs showed up in blood more at resection than follow-up.

TCRdb analysed the 5' RACE reads with MiXCR anew, one entry per CDR3 protein. The data contain more than 25,000 distinct CDR3 sequences, about 5.2% of them singletons. The CDR3 has 16 residues. Germline CDR1 reads SNHLY; CDR2 reads FYNNEI. The germline V and J ends were trimmed by 7 bases and 4 bases, with 19 bases remaining between them. Stated time point: blood at routine non-recurrence follow-up after resection. Sequences were derived from PBMCs, sampled at follow-up. This chain joins TRBV2 and TRBJ2-2; a possible D gene is TRBD2 (7 bases). The source of this sequence is a female donor with early-stage non-small cell lung cancer. The CDR3 DNA follows: TGTGCCAGCACTGCGGTCGGGGGGCAAGGCACCGGGGAGCTGTTTTTT. This translates into CASTAVGGQGTGELFF.